This T cell receptor (beta chain) was sequenced for a study of CD8+ T cells in alopecia areata listed by TCRdb under 2018. About the investigation overall: Treated patients were enrolled in an open-label pilot trial of oral tofacitinib, 5 to 10 mg twice daily, for moderate-to-severe alopecia areata. Scalp clonality was compared among normal scalp (n=4), patchy alopecia areata scalp (n=8), and alopecia totalis/universalis scalp (n=8). Patients received tofacitinib for 6 to 18 months and were then followed off drug for 6 months to check for delayed response and recurrence. TCRbeta CDR3 regions were amplified by immunoSEQ multiplex PCR with 35 Vbeta forward and 13 Jbeta reverse primers. Human TCRbeta sequencing covered scalp tissue and sorted CD4+ and CD8+ peripheral blood T cells from patchy and totalis/universalis alopecia areata patients and healthy controls. High-throughput TCRbeta sequencing was used to examine T cell clonal expansion in alopecia areata in both the C3H/HeJ mouse model and human patients. RNA was extracted with the PAXgene miRNA kit for fixed scalp, the miRNeasy kit for PBMCs, and the RNeasy kit for mouse skin. The SALT score, which quantifies the percentage of affected scalp surface area, was used to measure disease severity in treated patients. Biopsies were taken from tofacitinib-treated patients at baseline and again at 4 and 24 weeks into treatment, and several of those patients also had a later scalp biopsy. Results and caveats for the whole study, not just this receptor: During tofacitinib treatment, many expanded lesional clones remained in scalp and blood, and this persistence may partly explain relapse after treatment is stopped. Shared TCR sequences between patients were less evident than in mice, which may be partly attributable to HLA diversity in the patient population. Resident alphabeta T cells in normal human skin are also sequenced, complicating scalp TCR repertoire analysis, unlike mouse skin dominated by gammadelta T cells. Compared with normal scalp, lesional scalp had higher clonality and more expanded CD8+ clones, particularly in alopecia totalis/universalis, a pattern that suggests antigenic drive. Because the treated cohort was small and had only one nonresponder, larger studies are needed to examine links between baseline CD8+ expansion and response. Tofacitinib significantly lowered scalp clonality and the number of expanded CD8+ clones among the top 100 scalp clones.

As concerns this clone: Its antigen target is currently unknown. One base away there is no much larger clone; base qualities are not given.

The time point tag for this specimen amounts to: less than five weeks on oral tofacitinib. This sample's treatment or condition label indicates: oral pan-JAK inhibitor, 5-10 mg twice daily. From alopecia areata patients, peripheral blood was collected along with lesional scalp punch biopsies. PBMCs were isolated by density centrifugation and stained for CD3, CD4 and CD8, and CD4+ and CD8+ T cells were sorted on a FACSAria. The library relied on the immunoSEQ multiplex PCR assay. For TCR sequencing, RNA was extracted from every sample and reverse transcribed into cDNA to serve as template. First-strand cDNA was synthesized using SuperScript III with a 2:1 mix of oligo-dT and random hexamers. A synthetic immune receptor repertoire was used to gauge amplification bias, and whatever bias remained was removed computationally. The paper's processing steps were these. Raw reads were preprocessed for error removal, and CDR3 was defined according to IMGT conventions as running from the conserved cysteine to phenylalanine. Clonality was computed by normalizing Shannon entropy by log2 of the number of productive unique TCRs and subtracting the result from 1. CD4 or CD8 identity of scalp clones was inferred by cross-referencing scalp TCRbeta sequences with sorted blood CD4 and CD8 repertoires. The source is immuneACCESS, and TCRdb retained only in-frame sequences with V and J called. Part of the clones is not carried over; for the studies checked, unresolved V genes explain less than half of this, and the remainder is unexplained. Clone size and V and J calls were adopted from that table, with D and trimming inferred from the DNA. In this sample the table shows more than 200,000 clones, less than 65% of which occur a single time. 4% to 5% of the sample is in the top ten clones.

Based on the germline V gene, the CDR1 and CDR2 sequences are SQVTM and ANQGSEA. The V end gives up 7 bases and the J end 4 bases, leaving 2 bases in the junction not matched to a gene. Including cysteine and phenylalanine, the CDR3 has 11 amino acids. Left in the record is the CDR3 DNA by itself, 33 bases read in frame from the first base. This specimen consisted of CD4+ T cells sorted from blood, obtained at week 4, from a patient treated with tofacitinib. The chain uses TRBV29-1 and TRBJ2-7; TRBD1 matches 9 bases in the middle. This TCR was sampled from a human donor with alopecia areata. In nucleotide form, the sequence is TGCAGCGCGGGACAGGGTTACGAGCAGTACTTC. This gives the protein CSAGQGYEQYF.